This passage covers 6 T cell receptor beta chains from one sample sequenced in a study of control samples from healthy donors and cancer patients. Data came from immunoSEQ multiplex PCR; TCRdb stores just in-frame clones and leaves some out. The data contain 150,000 to 200,000 clones, more than 85% of them seen just once; the ten biggest clones take up around 2%. Sequencing input: blood. These receptors were collected from a woman aged 40 to 50 in good health.

The CDR3 nucleotides read TGTGCCGGGACGACAGGGACGGCTAATTCACCCCTCCACTTT. Translation: CAGTTGTANSPLHF. This chain uses TRBV5-4 with TRBJ1-6; TRBD1 aligns across 7 bases. The ends lost 10 bases at V and 6 bases at J; junction bases unmatched: 10. The CDR3 loop spans 14 amino acids. CDR1 SGHNT and CDR2 YYREEE come from the germline V gene (reference sequence).

In its sample, this clone was seen a few times. The chain carries TRBV5-1 and TRBJ2-4; D remains ambiguous. Germline V gives CDR1 SGHRS, CDR2 YFSETQ. V was shortened by 4 bases and J by 6 bases, with 14 bases between the two germline ends. CDR3 length equals 14 residues. The CDR3 is CASSPGNKGNIQYF. The CDR3 nucleotides are TGCGCCAGCAGCCCCGGAAATAAAGGAAACATTCAGTACTTC. Supplemented by reference TRBV5-1 and TRBJ2-4, the full variable domain reads KAGVTQTPRYLIKTRGQQVTLSCSPISGHRSVSWYQQTPGQGLQFLFEYFSETQRNKGNFPGRFSGRQFSNSRSEMNVSTLELGDSALYLCASSPGNKGNIQYFGAGTRLSVL.

This chain connects TRBV14 to TRBJ1-1, with TRBD1 matching 7 bases. J was trimmed by 3 bases and V by 4 bases; bases with no gene match: 11. Germline V lookup: CDR1 SGHDN, CDR2 FVKESK. The CDR3 is made up of 16 amino acids. CDR3: CASSLFTGVVDTEAFF. CDR3 DNA: TGTGCCAGCAGCCTTTTTACAGGGGTGGTTGACACTGAAGCTTTCTTT.

The chain carries TRBV12-3 or TRBV12-4 and TRBJ2-5, with D possibly TRBD1 on 5 matching bases. Deletions cut 6 bases from V and 1 base from J, with 9 bases between. CDR3 length: 13 amino acids. In nucleotides, the CDR3 is TGTGCCAGCAGCGACAGTACCCAAGAGACCCAGTACTTC. Protein sequence: CASSDSTQETQYF.

The rearrangement links TRBV27 to TRBJ2-7; the D gene is possibly TRBD1 (6 bases). Germline V gene lookup returns CDR1 MNHEY and CDR2 SMNVEV (reference sequence). Between the trimmed V and J ends, which lost 6 bases and 1 base, there was a span of 13 bases. This CDR3 is 14 amino acids long. The chain's CDR3 is CASRLGAASYEQYF. CDR3 bases: TGTGCCAGCAGGCTGGGGGCAGCTTCCTACGAGCAGTACTTC.

The chain carries TRBV5-1 and TRBJ2-7; 12 nucleotides line up with TRBD1. Trimming at V came to 9 bases and at J to 5 bases, leaving 9 bases not matched to a gene. Germline V gene data show CDR1 as SGHRS and CDR2 as YFSETQ. The CDR3 is made up of 14 amino acids. The chain's CDR3 is CATKSGTGGHEQYF. The CDR3 DNA is TGCGCCACAAAATCCGGGACAGGGGGCCACGAGCAGTACTTC.